The next 25 T cell receptor beta chains were all read from a single sample in a study of chemoradiotherapy in HPV16-positive cancers. Measured with immunoSEQ multiplex PCR; TCRdb has only the in-frame clones, and not every one. There are more than 10,000 clones in the sample; 89% occur only once, and roughly 20% lies in the top ten. The sample in question was blood, obtained from a patient who underwent chemoradiotherapy. The receptors were sampled from a human donor with HPV-associated anogenital cancer.

This clone is a singleton in its sample. The CDR3 DNA follows: TGCGCCAGCAGCTTGGATGGAGGGAGAGGCTATGGCTACACCTTC. Its translation: CASSLDGGRGYGYTF. The chain recombines TRBV5-1 with TRBJ1-2; no definite D call. Trimming took 0 bases from V and 4 from J, leaving 13 bases between them. Germline V lookup: CDR1 SGHRS, CDR2 YFSETQ. The CDR3 totals 15 residues. Filled out from reference TRBV5-1 and TRBJ1-2, the complete variable domain reads KAGVTQTPRYLIKTRGQQVTLSCSPISGHRSVSWYQQTPGQGLQFLFEYFSETQRNKGNFPGRFSGRQFSNSRSEMNVSTLELGDSALYLCASSLDGGRGYGYTFGSGTRLTVV.

The chain links TRBV6-1 to TRBJ2-2; 9 bases align to TRBD2. There are 19 residues in the CDR3. Germline values: CDR1 MNHNS, CDR2 SASEGT. The V and J ends lost 3 bases and 4 bases, in that order; junction bases with no gene match: 15. CDR3 sequence reads: CASSDNQKGLALGTGELFF. The CDR3 DNA sequence: TGTGCCAGCAGTGACAACCAAAAGGGACTAGCCCTAGGCACCGGGGAGCTGTTTTTT.

This chain connects TRBV27 to TRBJ1-2, with D unresolved. V lost 6 bases to trimming and J lost 1 base, with 12 bases between them. Germline-derived CDR1 and CDR2 are MNHEY and SMNVEV (reference sequence). The CDR3 contains 14 residues. The CDR3 loop is CASRSVGSNYGYTF. CDR3 nucleotide sequence: TGTGCCAGCAGATCAGTCGGCAGTAACTATGGCTACACCTTC.

This clone occurred once. The chain employs TRBV19 and TRBJ1-5, with 9 positions matching TRBD1. This CDR3 region has 14 residues. Trimming cost V 7 bases and J 5 bases; bases outside gene matches: 6. Germline V gives CDR1 LNHDA, CDR2 SQIVND (reference sequence). The CDR3, as DNA: TGTGCCAGTAAACTAGGGACAGGGTATCAGCCCCAGCATTTT. It codes for CASKLGTGYQPQHF.

V is TRBV2 and J is TRBJ1-5; 7 nucleotides match TRBD1. From germline, CDR1 is SNHLY and CDR2 FYNNEI. V lost 6 bases to trimming and J lost 6 bases; unmatched junction nucleotides: 5. The CDR3 contains 13 residues. The CDR3 protein is CASSQDRVQPQHF. The CDR3 nucleotides are TGTGCCAGCAGCCAAGACAGGGTTCAGCCCCAGCATTTT.

The chain employs TRBV19 and TRBJ1-4; 8 nucleotides line up with TRBD1. J was trimmed by 8 bases and V by 4 bases; bases with no gene match: 12. This CDR3 contains 16 residues. Germline V gene lookup returns CDR1 LNHDA and CDR2 SQIVND (reference sequence). CDR3 in DNA: TGTGCCAGTAGTACCCGCCCGACAGGGACAGGAGAAAAACTGTTTTTT. It yields the protein CASSTRPTGTGEKLFF.

The gene calls are TRBV5-6 and TRBJ1-2; 9 bases match TRBD1. This CDR3 has 16 amino acids. Per germline, CDR1 SGHDT and CDR2 YYEEEE. After removal of 1 base from V and 7 bases from J, the junction contained 11 bases not matched to a gene. For the CDR3, the DNA is TGTGCCAGCAGCTTGAGAGGGGGGACAGGGAGGTTTGGCTACACCTTC. Protein: CASSLRGGTGRFGYTF.

This sequence joins TRBV5-4 and TRBJ1-2; perhaps TRBD1 as D (5 bases). V lost 7 bases and J 6 bases, leaving 19 bases between the germline ends. Germline CDR1 reads SGHNT; CDR2 reads YYREEE (reference sequence). The CDR3 is made up of 14 amino acids. The CDR3 loop reads CASGPSQGDDGYTF. Here the CDR3 DNA reads TGTGCCAGCGGGCCCTCCCAGGGCGACGATGGCTACACCTTC.

This clone has only one observation. The chain combines TRBV19 with TRBJ1-2; D not certain. Trimming removed 5 bases from V and 8 bases from J, with 12 bases in between. Per the germline V gene, CDR1 is LNHDA and CDR2 is SQIVND (reference sequence). This CDR3 region has 12 residues. The CDR3 region has the DNA TGTGCCAGTAGTCCCACATCGGCAGGCTACACCTTC. This translates into CASSPTSAGYTF.

The count of this clone is one. The V and J genes are TRBV15 and TRBJ2-1; 7 nucleotides agree with TRBD1. V gave up 0 bases and J gave up 0 bases; unmatched junction bases: 5. The CDR3 has 17 amino acids. From germline, CDR1 is LNHNV and CDR2 YYDKDF (reference sequence). The CDR3 here is CATSRDLQGSSYNEQFF. Here the CDR3 DNA reads TGTGCCACCAGCAGAGATTTACAGGGGAGCTCCTACAATGAGCAGTTCTTC.

The V and J genes are TRBV9 and TRBJ1-2; tentatively, D is TRBD1 (6 bases). Per the germline V gene, CDR1 is SGDLS and CDR2 is YYNGEE. This CDR3 is built from 15 residues. V was cut by 4 bases and J by 6 bases, with 19 bases left in between. In DNA form, the CDR3 reads TGTGCCAGCAGCAAGTCAGGGGATAAAGCCAATGGCTACACCTTC. Protein sequence: CASSKSGDKANGYTF.

This clone was found once. The chain joins TRBV7-3 to TRBJ2-1; TRBD2 aligns across 7 bases. J lost 8 bases, V lost 1 base, and 8 bases had no gene match. Germline V lookup: CDR1 SGHTA, CDR2 FQGTGA. This CDR3 comprises 15 residues. CDR3 sequence reads: CASSLMGGSGHEQFF. The CDR3 DNA follows: TGTGCCAGCAGCTTAATGGGCGGGAGCGGCCATGAGCAGTTCTTC.

The chain couples TRBV18 to TRBJ1-6; TRBD1 aligns across 7 bases. In germline, CDR1 is KGHSH, CDR2 LQKENI. The junction had 6 bases not matched to a gene; V was cut back by 3 bases and J by 7 bases. The CDR3 covers 15 residues. CDR3 loop: CASSPVDRANSPLHF. The CDR3 DNA sequence: TGTGCCAGCTCACCTGTCGACAGGGCAAATTCACCCCTCCACTTT. The whole variable domain, remainder taken from reference TRBV18 and TRBJ1-6, is NAGVMQNPRHLVRRRGQEARLRCSPMKGHSHVYWYRQLPEEGLKFMVYLQKENIIDESGMPKERFSAEFPKEGPSILRIQQVVRGDSAAYFCASSPVDRANSPLHFGNGTRLTVT.

The rearrangement uses TRBV12-5 and TRBJ1-2; D not resolved. Germline loops: CDR1 LGHNT, CDR2 FRNRAP. This CDR3 is built from 14 residues. V lost 0 bases and J lost 5, with 10 bases in between. The CDR3 bases are TGTGCTAGTGGTTTGGTCGGGCAGGCGTATGGCTACACCTTC. As protein: CASGLVGQAYGYTF.

This chain uses TRBV20-1 with TRBJ1-3; D not resolved. The CDR3 covers 11 residues. Trimming removed 6 bases from V and 4 bases from J, with 7 bases in between. Looked up from germline, CDR1 is DFQATT and CDR2 is SNEGSKA (reference sequence). The CDR3 DNA sequence: TGCAGTGCCAGGACGGGAAACACCATATATTTT. This encodes CSARTGNTIYF.

The chain has TRBV11-2 and TRBJ1-2; the match to TRBD1 covers 9 bases. Germline V gene data show CDR1 as SGHAT and CDR2 as FQNNGV. CDR3 size: 16 residues. Trimming at V came to 6 bases and at J to 7 bases, leaving 15 bases not matched to a gene. This chain's CDR3 is CASSSITGGRGGGYTF. Here the CDR3 DNA reads TGTGCCAGCAGTTCAATTACAGGGGGCCGTGGAGGTGGCTACACCTTC.

This chain links TRBV4-1 with TRBJ1-2; D is uncertain. Germline V gene sequence: CDR1 MGHRA, CDR2 YSYEKL. V lost 1 base, J lost 0 bases, and 12 bases lay in between. CDR3 length: 16 residues. The CDR3 DNA reads as TGCGCCAGCAGCCAAGGACCCATTGGGTCTAACTATGGCTACACCTTC. Translated, it gives CASSQGPIGSNYGYTF.

The chain joins TRBV6-1 to TRBJ1-5; D gene uncertain. Looked up from germline, CDR1 is MNHNS and CDR2 is SASEGT. CDR3 length: 15 residues. V was clipped by 3 bases and J by 1 base, with 10 bases between them. The CDR3 protein is CASSEGMLSNQPQHF. CDR3 nucleotides: TGTGCCAGCAGTGAGGGTATGTTGAGCAATCAGCCCCAGCATTTT.

The V and J genes are TRBV6-4 and TRBJ2-1; 10 nucleotides match TRBD1. V was clipped by 5 bases and J by 7 bases; unmatched bases: 8. CDR3 size: 15 residues. Germline V gives CDR1 MRHNA, CDR2 SNTAGT. The chain's CDR3 is CASSTGTGAGNEQFF. The CDR3 nucleotides read TGTGCCAGCAGTACCGGGACAGGGGCTGGTAATGAGCAGTTCTTC.

V usage is TRBV5-1 and J usage is TRBJ2-3; D call uncertain. Trimming removed 1 base at V and 0 bases at J, with 6 bases between. In germline, CDR1 is SGHRS, CDR2 YFSETQ. The CDR3 runs 14 residues. DNA of the CDR3: TGCGCCAGCAGCTTGCCAGATAGCACAGATACGCAGTATTTT. Amino acids: CASSLPDSTDTQYF.

The rearrangement links TRBV28 to TRBJ2-7; 7 nucleotides line up with TRBD1. V was clipped by 7 bases and J by 7 bases; unmatched bases: 16. Germline CDR1 reads MDHEN; CDR2 reads SYDVKM. This CDR3 has 15 residues. DNA of the CDR3: TGTGCCAGCATTCTCTCCGGGACAGAAGCGGCAGAGCAGTACTTC. Its translation is CASILSGTEAAEQYF.

This sequence joins TRBV28 and TRBJ1-3, with D tentatively TRBD1 (5 bases). The CDR3 runs to 17 residues. Trimming took off 6 bases at V and 2 bases at J, with 20 bases between the two ends. Germline-derived CDR1 and CDR2 are MDHEN and SYDVKM. The CDR3 sequence is CASRGWAGGETGNTIYF. As DNA, the CDR3 is TGTGCCAGCAGAGGGTGGGCCGGAGGGGAGACTGGAAACACCATATATTTT. The full variable domain, completed using reference TRBV28 and TRBJ1-3, is DVKVTQSSRYLVKRTGEKVFLECVQDMDHENMFWYRQDPGLGLRLIYFSYDVKMKEKGDIPEGYSVSREKKERFSLILESASTNQTSMYLCASRGWAGGETGNTIYFGEGSWLTVV.

The V call is TRBV19, the J call TRBJ2-7; D remains ambiguous. The germline V gene encodes CDR1 LNHDA and CDR2 SQIVND (reference sequence). The CDR3 consists of 14 residues. V lost 3 bases, J lost 2 bases, and 11 bases lay in between. The CDR3 spells CASSISGITYEQYF. The CDR3 DNA follows: TGTGCCAGTAGTATCTCAGGTATCACCTACGAGCAGTACTTC.

The chain recombines TRBV29-1 with TRBJ1-1; 8 nucleotides align to TRBD1. Trimming took 6 bases from V and 4 from J; bases not matched to a gene: 10. The CDR3 has 14 residues. In germline, CDR1 is SQVTM, CDR2 ANQGSEA. The CDR3 loop is CSVGGQGGGTEAFF. CDR3 sequence (DNA): TGCAGCGTCGGCGGACAGGGTGGTGGCACTGAAGCTTTCTTT.

The chain uses TRBV6-6 and TRBJ2-3; no reliable D call. The CDR3 extends over 12 amino acids. The V end was cut by 5 bases, the J end by 4 bases, with 7 bases between. Per germline, CDR1 MNHNY and CDR2 SVGAGI (reference sequence). CDR3 amino acids: CASSEDSDTQYF. In nucleotides, the CDR3 is TGTGCCAGCAGTGAGGATTCAGATACGCAGTATTTT.